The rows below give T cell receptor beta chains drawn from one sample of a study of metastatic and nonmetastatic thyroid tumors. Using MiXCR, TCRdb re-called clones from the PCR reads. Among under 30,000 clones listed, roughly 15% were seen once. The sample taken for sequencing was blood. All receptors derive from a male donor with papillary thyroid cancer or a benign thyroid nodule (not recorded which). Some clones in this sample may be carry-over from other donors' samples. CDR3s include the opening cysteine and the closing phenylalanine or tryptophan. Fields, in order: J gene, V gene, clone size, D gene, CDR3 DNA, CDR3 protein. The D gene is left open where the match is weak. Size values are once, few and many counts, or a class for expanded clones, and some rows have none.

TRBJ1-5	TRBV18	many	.	TGTGCCAGCTCACTTCAGGACAGAAGCAATCAGCCCCAGCATTTT	CASSLQDRSNQPQHF
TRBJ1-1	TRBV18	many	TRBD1	TGTGCCAGCTTCCTGGACAGGGCGGGTGAAGCTTTCTTT	CASFLDRAGEAFF
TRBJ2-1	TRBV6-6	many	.	TGTGCCAGCAGTTACGGAGCGCCCTCCTACAATGAGCAGTTCTTC	CASSYGAPSYNEQFF
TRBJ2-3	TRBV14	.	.	TGTGCCAGCAGCCGGGGGGTAGGTGTGAAGACCACAGATACGCAGTATTTT	CASSRGVGVKTTDTQYF
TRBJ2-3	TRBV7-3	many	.	TGTGCCAGCAGCCCCGGGGAGCGCACAGATACGCAGTATTTT	CASSPGERTDTQYF
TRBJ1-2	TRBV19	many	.	TGTGCCAGTAGTATAGATCGGTTGGCGCGGGACTACACCTTC	CASSIDRLARDYTF
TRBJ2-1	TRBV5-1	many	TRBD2	TGCGCCAGCGGCGGGGGGGGTTACTACAATGAGCAGTTCTTC	CASGGGGYYNEQFF
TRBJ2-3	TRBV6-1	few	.	TGTGCCAGCAGATTGGACGGAACAGATACGCATTATTTT	CASRLDGTDTHYF
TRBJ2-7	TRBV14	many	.	TGTGCCAGCAGCCAAGAGAGGTTTTACGAGCAGTACTTC	CASSQERFYEQYF
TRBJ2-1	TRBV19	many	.	TGTGCCAGTAGTGTACCACAGGGATACAATGAGCAGTTCTTC	CASSVPQGYNEQFF
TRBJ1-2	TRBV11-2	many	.	TGTGCCAGCAGCTTAGGAGTCAACTCCGGTGGCTACACCTTC	CASSLGVNSGGYTF
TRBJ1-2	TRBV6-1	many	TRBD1	TGTGCCAGCAGTTCACAGGGGAGGAACTATGGCTACACCTTC	CASSSQGRNYGYTF
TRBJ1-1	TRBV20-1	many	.	TGCAGTGCTAGAGGTGACGACGGTGAAGCTTTCTTT	CSARGDDGEAFF
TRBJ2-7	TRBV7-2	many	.	TGTGCCAGCAGCTTAGGCCCGGGGCCCTCCTACGAGCAGTACTTC	CASSLGPGPSYEQYF
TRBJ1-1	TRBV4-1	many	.	TGCGCCAGCAGCCTCACCAGGGGGAACACTGAAGCTTTCTTT	CASSLTRGNTEAFF
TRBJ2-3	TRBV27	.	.	TGTGCCAGCAGTTTACGCCCCTTTGGGACAGATACGCAGTATTTT	CASSLRPFGTDTQYF
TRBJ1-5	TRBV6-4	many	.	TGTGCCAGCGCCCTTAATCAGCCCCAGCATTTT	CASALNQPQHF
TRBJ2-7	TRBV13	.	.	TGTGCCAGCAGCCAGTGGCGGGCCAAACAGTACTTC	CASSQWRAKQYF
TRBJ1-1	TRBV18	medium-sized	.	TGTGCCAGCTCACCACAGGCGGGGGCTGAAGCTTTCTTT	CASSPQAGAEAFF
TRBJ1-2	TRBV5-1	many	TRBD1	TGCGCCAGCAGCTTGGGGGGACAGTACAAACTCTATGGCTACACCTTC	CASSLGGQYKLYGYTF
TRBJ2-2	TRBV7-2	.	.	TGTGCCAGCAGCTTTAGGGGGAGTGGCACCGGGGAGCTGTTTTTT	CASSFRGSGTGELFF
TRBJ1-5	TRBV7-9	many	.	TGTGCCAGCAGATCCGCAGGCAATCAGCCCCAGCATTTT	CASRSAGNQPQHF
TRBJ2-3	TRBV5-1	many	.	TGCGCCAGCAGCCTGCCCTGGACTGTTTCCACAGATACGCAGTATTTT	CASSLPWTVSTDTQYF
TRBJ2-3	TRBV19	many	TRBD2	TGTGCCAGTAATCGGGGGGGGCTCGGAGATACGCAGTATTTT	CASNRGGLGDTQYF
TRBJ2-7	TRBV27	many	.	TGTGCCAGCAGATCTGGTTCGGGGGATATCTACGAGCAGTACTTC	CASRSGSGDIYEQYF
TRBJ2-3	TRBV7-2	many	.	TGTGCCAGCAGCCAAACGAGGGATAGAAGGTCAGATACGCAGTATTTT	CASSQTRDRRSDTQYF
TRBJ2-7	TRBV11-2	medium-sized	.	TGTGCCAGCAGCCCCTTTCGACTCAACTCCTACGAGCAGTACTTC	CASSPFRLNSYEQYF
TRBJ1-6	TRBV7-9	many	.	TGTGCCAGCAGCTCGGACACCTATAATTCACCCCTCCACTTT	CASSSDTYNSPLHF
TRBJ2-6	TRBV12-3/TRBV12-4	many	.	TGTGCCAGCAGTCCCCCCTCTGGGGCCAACGTCCTGACTTTC	CASSPPSGANVLTF
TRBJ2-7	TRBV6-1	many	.	TGTGCCAGCAGTGTAGCTGTTGAATCCTACGAGCAGTACTTC	CASSVAVESYEQYF
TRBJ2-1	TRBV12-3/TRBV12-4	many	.	TGTGCCAGCAGTTCCTATGGGGGTGAGCAGTTCTTC	CASSSYGGEQFF